The 4 T cell receptor beta chains listed next were all sequenced from one sample in a study of blood T cell repertoires in COVID-19. Profiling relied on immunoSEQ multiplex PCR, and the TCRdb table lists in-frame clones only, not all of them. The sample contains tens of thousands of clones, roughly 90% of which appear only once. The sample taken for sequencing was peripheral blood. The receptors stem from a human donor with active COVID-19. The donor label of this sample is uncertain.

The chain recombines TRBV7-9 with TRBJ1-2, with 8 nucleotides matching TRBD1. This CDR3 has 16 residues. Germline values: CDR1 SEHNR, CDR2 FQNEAQ (reference sequence). Trimming took 2 bases from V and 6 from J; bases not matched to a gene: 11. The CDR3 spells CASSLSTGGPADGYTF. The CDR3 DNA reads as TGTGCCAGCAGCTTATCAACAGGGGGGCCGGCGGATGGCTACACCTTC.

The genes are TRBV11-1 and TRBJ1-2, with D maybe TRBD1 (5 bases). Trimming took 5 bases from V and 4 from J, leaving 11 bases between them. The CDR3 loop spans 13 amino acids. The germline CDR1 and CDR2 sequences are SGHAT and FQDESV (reference sequence). CDR3 region: CASSAGLGYGYTF. The DNA for the CDR3 is TGTGCCAGCAGCGCGGGGCTTGGCTATGGCTACACCTTC.

This clone was seen just once. The rearrangement links TRBV3-1 (or the pseudogene TRBV3-2) to TRBJ1-2, with 7 positions matching TRBD1. This CDR3 is built from 18 residues. The germline V gene has CDR1 LGHDT and CDR2 YNNKEL (reference sequence). With V trimmed by 6 bases and J by 5 bases, 21 bases remained unmatched. The CDR3 loop reads CASSHQVALGRGDYGYTF. The CDR3 DNA sequence: TGTGCCAGCAGTCATCAAGTGGCGCTTGGCAGGGGGGATTATGGCTACACCTTC.

This sequence joins TRBV18 and TRBJ1-1; D is uncertain. Germline assignment: CDR1 KGHSH and CDR2 LQKENI. Trimming removed 2 bases at V and 0 bases at J, with 19 bases between. CDR3 size: 18 residues. The DNA for the CDR3 is TGTGCCAGCTCACCAGAACCACTGACGGGAAGGATGAACACTGAAGCTTTCTTT. Encoded protein: CASSPEPLTGRMNTEAFF. Variable domain in full (rest from reference TRBV18 and TRBJ1-1): NAGVMQNPRHLVRRRGQEARLRCSPMKGHSHVYWYRQLPEEGLKFMVYLQKENIIDESGMPKERFSAEFPKEGPSILRIQQVVRGDSAAYFCASSPEPLTGRMNTEAFFGQGTRLTVV.